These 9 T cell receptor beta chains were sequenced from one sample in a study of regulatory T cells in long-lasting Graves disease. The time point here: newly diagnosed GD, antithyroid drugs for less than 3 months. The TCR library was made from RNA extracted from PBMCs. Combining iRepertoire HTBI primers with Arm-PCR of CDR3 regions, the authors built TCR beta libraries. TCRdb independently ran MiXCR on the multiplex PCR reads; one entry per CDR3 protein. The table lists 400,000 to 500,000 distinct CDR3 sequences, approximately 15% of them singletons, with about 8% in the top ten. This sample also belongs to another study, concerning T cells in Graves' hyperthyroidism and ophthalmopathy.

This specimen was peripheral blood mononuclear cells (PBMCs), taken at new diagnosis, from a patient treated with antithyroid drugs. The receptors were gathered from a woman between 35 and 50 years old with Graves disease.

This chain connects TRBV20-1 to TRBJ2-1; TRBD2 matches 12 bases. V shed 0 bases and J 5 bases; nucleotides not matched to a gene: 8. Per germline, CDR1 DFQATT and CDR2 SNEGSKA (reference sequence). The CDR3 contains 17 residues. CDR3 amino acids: CSARDRRLAGADNEQFF. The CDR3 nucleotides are TGCAGTGCTAGAGACCGCCGACTAGCGGGAGCTGACAATGAGCAGTTCTTC.

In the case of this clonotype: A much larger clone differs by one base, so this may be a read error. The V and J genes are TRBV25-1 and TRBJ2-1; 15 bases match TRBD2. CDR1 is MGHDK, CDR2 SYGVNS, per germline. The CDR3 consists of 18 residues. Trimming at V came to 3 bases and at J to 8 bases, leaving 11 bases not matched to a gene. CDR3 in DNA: TGTGCCAGCAGTGATTCCCGCCGGACTAGCGGGAGGGTGCATGAGCAGTTCTTC. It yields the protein CASSDSRRTSGRVHEQFF.

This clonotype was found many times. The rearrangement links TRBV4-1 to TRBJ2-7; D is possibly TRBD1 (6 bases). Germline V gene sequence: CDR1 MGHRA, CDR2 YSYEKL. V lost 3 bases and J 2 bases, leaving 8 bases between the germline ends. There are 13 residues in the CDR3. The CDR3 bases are TGCGCCAGCAGCCAGTGGACAGCCTACGAGCAGTACTTC. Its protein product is CASSQWTAYEQYF.

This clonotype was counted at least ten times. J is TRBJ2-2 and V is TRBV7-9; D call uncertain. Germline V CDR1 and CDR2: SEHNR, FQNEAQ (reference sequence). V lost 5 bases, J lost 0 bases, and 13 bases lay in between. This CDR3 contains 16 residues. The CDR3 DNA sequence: TGTGCCAGCAGCACTAACCCCCTAGCGAACACCGGGGAGCTGTTTTTT. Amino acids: CASSTNPLANTGELFF. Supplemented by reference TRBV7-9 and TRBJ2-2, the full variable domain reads DTGVSQNPRHKITKRGQNVTFRCDPISEHNRLYWYRQTLGQGPEFLTYFQNEAQLEKSRLLSDRFSAERPKGSFSTLEIQRTEQGDSAMYLCASSTNPLANTGELFFGEGSRLTVL.

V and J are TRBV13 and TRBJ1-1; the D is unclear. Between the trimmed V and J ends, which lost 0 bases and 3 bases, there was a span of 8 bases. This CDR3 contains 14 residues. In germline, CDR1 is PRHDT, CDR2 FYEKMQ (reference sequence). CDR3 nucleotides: TGTGCCAGCAGCTTAGGAGGGAGGGACACTGAAGCTTTCTTT. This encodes CASSLGGRDTEAFF. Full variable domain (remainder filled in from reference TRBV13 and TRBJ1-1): AAGVIQSPRHLIKEKRETATLKCYPIPRHDTVYWYQQGPGQDPQFLISFYEKMQSDKGSIPDRFSAQQFSDYHSELNMSSLELGDSALYFCASSLGGRDTEAFFGQGTRLTVV.

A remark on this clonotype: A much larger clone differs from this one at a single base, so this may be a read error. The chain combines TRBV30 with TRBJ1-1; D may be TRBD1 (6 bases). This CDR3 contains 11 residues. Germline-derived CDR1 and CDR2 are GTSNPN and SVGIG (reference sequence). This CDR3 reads CVWTANTEAFF. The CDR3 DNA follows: TGTGTCTGGACAGCGAACACTGAAGCTTTCTTT.

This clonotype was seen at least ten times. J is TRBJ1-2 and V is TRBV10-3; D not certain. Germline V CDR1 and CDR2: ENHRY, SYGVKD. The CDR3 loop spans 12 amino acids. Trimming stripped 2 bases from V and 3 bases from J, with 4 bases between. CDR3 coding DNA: TGTGCCATCAGTGAGGGTGACTATGGCTACACCTTC. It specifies CAISEGDYGYTF.

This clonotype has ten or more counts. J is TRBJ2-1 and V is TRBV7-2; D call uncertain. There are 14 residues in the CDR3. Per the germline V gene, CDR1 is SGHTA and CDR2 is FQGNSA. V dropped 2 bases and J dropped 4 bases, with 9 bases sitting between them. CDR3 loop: CASSLFSTYNEQFF. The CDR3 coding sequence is TGTGCCAGCAGCTTATTTTCGACTTACAATGAGCAGTTCTTC.

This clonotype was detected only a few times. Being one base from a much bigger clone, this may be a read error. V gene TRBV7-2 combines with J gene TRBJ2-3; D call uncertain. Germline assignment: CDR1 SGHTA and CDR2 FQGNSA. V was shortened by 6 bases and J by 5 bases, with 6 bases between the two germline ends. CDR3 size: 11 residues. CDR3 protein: CASSKRDTQYF. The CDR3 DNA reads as TGTGCCAGCAGTAAGAGAGATACGCAGTATTTT.